Below are 14 T cell receptor beta chains sequenced from a single sample in a study of blood T cell repertoires in COVID-19. The assay was immunoSEQ multiplex PCR, and TCRdb's table has in-frame clones only and misses some. Among 250,000 to 400,000 clones listed, around 86% were seen once. Sequencing input: peripheral blood. The source of these receptors is a middle-aged man with active or convalescent COVID-19.

The rearrangement joins TRBV7-3 to TRBJ1-5; maybe TRBD1 (6 bases). Deletions cut 7 bases from V and 0 bases from J, with 22 bases between. Germline V lookup: CDR1 SGHTA, CDR2 FQGTGA. The CDR3 is 18 amino acids. CDR3 sequence reads: CASTNYQGGGYSNQPQHF. CDR3 coding DNA: TGTGCCAGCACCAACTACCAAGGCGGGGGCTATAGCAATCAGCCCCAGCATTTT.

The chain couples TRBV20-1 to TRBJ1-1, with TRBD1 identical over 9 bases. Germline CDR1 and CDR2: DFQATT and SNEGSKA (reference sequence). The CDR3 sequence is 10 residues long. The DNA for the CDR3 is TGCAGAACACAGGGGGCGGCGGCTTTCTTT. This gives the protein CRTQGAAAFF.

This clone has only a few counts. The chain links TRBV5-1 to TRBJ1-5; no reliable D call. This CDR3 region has 13 residues. Trimming shortened V by 0 bases and J by 7 bases, and 8 bases separated the two germline ends. Germline V lookup: CDR1 SGHRS, CDR2 YFSETQ. The CDR3 sequence: CASSLGTEQPQHF. In DNA form, the CDR3 reads TGCGCCAGCAGCTTGGGAACGGAGCAGCCCCAGCATTTT.

The J gene is TRBJ2-7, the V gene TRBV7-2; 8 bases match TRBD1. This CDR3 contains 14 residues. Trimming at V came to 2 bases and at J to 2 bases, leaving 2 bases not matched to a gene. CDR1 SGHTA and CDR2 FQGNSA come from the germline V gene. The CDR3 region is CASSLNRGAYEQYF. CDR3 nucleotides: TGTGCCAGCAGCTTAAACAGGGGGGCCTACGAGCAGTACTTC.

The chain links TRBV28 to TRBJ2-1, with a weak D call TRBD1 (6 bases). There are 14 residues in the CDR3. V lost 6 bases and J 0 bases, leaving 9 bases between the germline ends. Looked up from germline, CDR1 is MDHEN and CDR2 is SYDVKM. Here the CDR3 reads CASSGTYSYNEQFF. The DNA for the CDR3 is TGTGCCAGCAGCGGGACATACTCCTACAATGAGCAGTTCTTC.

Written as DNA, the CDR3 is TGTGCCAGCAGTCCGGGACACCAAAGGGATACGCAGTATTTT. Protein sequence: CASSPGHQRDTQYF. This rearrangement joins TRBV2 to TRBJ2-3; D is possibly TRBD1 (6 bases). Per germline, CDR1 SNHLY and CDR2 FYNNEI. The V gene lost 5 bases and the J gene lost 6 bases, with 15 bases spanning the gap. The CDR3 contains 14 residues.

This chain uses TRBV28 with TRBJ1-6; D unresolved. Germline CDR1 reads MDHEN; CDR2 reads SYDVKM. Between the trimmed V and J ends, which lost 4 bases and 5 bases, there was a span of 9 bases. The CDR3 extends over 14 amino acids. The CDR3 sequence is CASSSGANNSPLHF. DNA of the CDR3: TGTGCCAGCAGTTCCGGAGCTAATAATTCACCCCTCCACTTT.

The chain is built from TRBV19 and TRBJ2-7, with 7 bases that match TRBD1. This CDR3 comprises 15 residues. Trimming removed 4 bases from V and 1 base from J; junction bases left unmatched: 7. The V gene's germline CDR1 is LNHDA and CDR2 SQIVND (reference sequence). The DNA for the CDR3 is TGTGCCAGTAGTAGGGGGACAGACAATTCCTACGAGCAGTACTTC. Protein: CASSRGTDNSYEQYF.

This clone was counted once. This sequence joins TRBV4-1 and TRBJ2-2; tentative D call: TRBD1 (6 bases). Trimming shortened V by 2 bases and J by 0 bases, and 13 bases separated the two germline ends. Per germline, CDR1 MGHRA and CDR2 YSYEKL. The CDR3 extends over 17 amino acids. The CDR3 nucleotides read TGCGCCAGCAGCCAATCAAGCCAGGGGTCGAACACCGGGGAGCTGTTTTTT. It yields the protein CASSQSSQGSNTGELFF.

This chain links TRBV7-8 with TRBJ2-7; no firm D call. Between the trimmed V and J ends, which lost 4 bases and 8 bases, there was a span of 9 bases. The CDR3 sequence is 11 residues long. Germline CDR1 and CDR2: SGHVS and FQNEAQ. The CDR3 here is CASSSPKQQYF. The CDR3 region has the DNA TGTGCCAGCAGCTCTCCGAAGCAGCAGTACTTC.

The DNA of the CDR3 is TGTGCCACCAGTGTTCTTAGCGGGAAGGCTGATGAGCAGTTCTTC. Its translation is CATSVLSGKADEQFF. The chain couples TRBV24-1 to TRBJ2-1, with 8 bases that match TRBD2. The CDR3 extends over 15 amino acids. The germline CDR1 and CDR2 sequences are KGHDR and SFDVKD. The J segment lost 8 bases and the V segment lost 5 bases, leaving 10 bases of the junction unmatched.

The chain combines TRBV7-9 with TRBJ1-2; D may be TRBD1 (6 bases). Germline CDR1 and CDR2: SEHNR and FQNEAQ (reference sequence). Trimming pared 4 bases from V and 4 bases from J, leaving 13 bases between. The CDR3 spans 14 residues. The CDR3 is CASSWGDRSYGYTF. Here the CDR3 DNA reads TGTGCCAGCAGCTGGGGAGACAGGAGCTATGGCTACACCTTC. Together with reference TRBV7-9 and TRBJ1-2, the CDR3 gives the full variable domain: DTGVSQNPRHKITKRGQNVTFRCDPISEHNRLYWYRQTLGQGPEFLTYFQNEAQLEKSRLLSDRFSAERPKGSFSTLEIQRTEQGDSAMYLCASSWGDRSYGYTFGSGTRLTVV.

The chain uses TRBV28 and TRBJ1-1; TRBD1 agrees at 7 bases. The germline gives CDR1 MDHEN, CDR2 SYDVKM. This CDR3 spans 13 amino acids. The V gene end was trimmed by 7 bases and the J gene end by 6 bases; junction bases not matched to a gene: 8. The CDR3 nucleotides read TGTGCCAGCACCTTGGACAGGCCCTCTGAAGCTTTCTTT. Residues: CASTLDRPSEAFF. Combining the CDR3 with reference TRBV28 and TRBJ1-1 gives the whole variable domain DVKVTQSSRYLVKRTGEKVFLECVQDMDHENMFWYRQDPGLGLRLIYFSYDVKMKEKGDIPEGYSVSREKKERFSLILESASTNQTSMYLCASTLDRPSEAFFGQGTRLTVV.

The rearrangement joins TRBV19 to TRBJ2-1; TRBD2 agrees at 10 bases. CDR3 length: 17 amino acids. CDR1 is LNHDA, CDR2 SQIVND, per germline (reference sequence). V lost 1 base and J lost 2; bases outside the gene matches: 5. The CDR3 DNA follows: TGTGCCAGTAGTATAGGTAGCGGGGGGCCCGCCTACAATGAGCAGTTCTTC. It is translated as CASSIGSGGPAYNEQFF.